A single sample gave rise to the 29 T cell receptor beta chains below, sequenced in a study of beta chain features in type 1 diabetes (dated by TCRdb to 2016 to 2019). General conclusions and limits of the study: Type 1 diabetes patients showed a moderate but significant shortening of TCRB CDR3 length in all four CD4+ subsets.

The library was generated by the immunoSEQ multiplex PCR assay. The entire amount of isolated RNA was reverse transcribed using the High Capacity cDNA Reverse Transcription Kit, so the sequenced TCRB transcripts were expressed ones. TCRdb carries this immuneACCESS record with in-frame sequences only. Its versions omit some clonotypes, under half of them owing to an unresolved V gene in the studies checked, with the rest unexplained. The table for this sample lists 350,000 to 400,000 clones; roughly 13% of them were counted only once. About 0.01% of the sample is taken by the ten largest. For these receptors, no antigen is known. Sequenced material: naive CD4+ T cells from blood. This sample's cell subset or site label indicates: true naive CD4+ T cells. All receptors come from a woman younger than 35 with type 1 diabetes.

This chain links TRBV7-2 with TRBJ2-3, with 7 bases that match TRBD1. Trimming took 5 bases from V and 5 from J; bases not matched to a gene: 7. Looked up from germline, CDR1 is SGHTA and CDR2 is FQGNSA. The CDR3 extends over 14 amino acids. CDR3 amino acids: CASSLIRGRDTQYF. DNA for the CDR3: TGTGCCAGCAGCCTCATAAGGGGGCGAGATACGCAGTATTTT.

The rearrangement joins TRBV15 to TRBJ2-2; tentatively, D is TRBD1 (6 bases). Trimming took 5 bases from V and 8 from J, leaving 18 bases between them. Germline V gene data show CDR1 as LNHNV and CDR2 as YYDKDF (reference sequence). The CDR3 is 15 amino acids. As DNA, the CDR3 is TGTGCCACCAGCCGCAGGACTTCCCAGGGGGGGGAGCTGTTTTTT. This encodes CATSRRTSQGGELFF.

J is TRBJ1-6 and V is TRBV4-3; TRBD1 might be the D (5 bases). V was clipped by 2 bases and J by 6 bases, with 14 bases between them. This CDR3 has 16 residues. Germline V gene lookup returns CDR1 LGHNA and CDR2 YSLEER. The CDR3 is CASSQMGLGGNSPLHF. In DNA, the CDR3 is TGCGCCAGCAGCCAAATGGGACTGGGGGGTAATTCACCCCTCCACTTT.

The CDR3 sequence is CASSLMGGGQFF. DNA for the CDR3: TGTGCCAGCAGCTTAATGGGGGGAGGGCAGTTCTTC. The J gene is TRBJ2-1, the V gene TRBV11-3, with D possibly being TRBD2 (6 bases). Trimming took off 2 bases at V and 12 bases at J, with 11 bases between the two ends. The CDR3 extends over 12 amino acids. CDR1 and CDR2 from the germline V gene are SGHNT and YENEEA.

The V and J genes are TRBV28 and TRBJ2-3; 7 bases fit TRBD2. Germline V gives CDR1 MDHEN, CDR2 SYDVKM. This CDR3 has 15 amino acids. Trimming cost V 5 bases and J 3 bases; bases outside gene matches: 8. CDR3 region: CASSPPGEGTDTQYF. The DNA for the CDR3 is TGTGCCAGCAGTCCCCCGGGGGAGGGAACAGATACGCAGTATTTT.

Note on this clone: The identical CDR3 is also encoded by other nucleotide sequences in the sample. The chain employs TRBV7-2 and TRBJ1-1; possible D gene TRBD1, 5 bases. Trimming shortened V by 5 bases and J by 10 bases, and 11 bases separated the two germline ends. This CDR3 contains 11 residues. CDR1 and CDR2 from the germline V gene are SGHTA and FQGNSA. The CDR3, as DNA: TGTGCCAGCAGCCCGGGGAGGGGAGCTTTCTTT. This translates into CASSPGRGAFF.

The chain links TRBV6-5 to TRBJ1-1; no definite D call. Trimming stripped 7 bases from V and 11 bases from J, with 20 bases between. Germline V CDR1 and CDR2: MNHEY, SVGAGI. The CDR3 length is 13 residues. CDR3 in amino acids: CASNPSWRTRAFF. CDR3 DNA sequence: TGTGCCAGCAATCCCTCATGGCGCACCAGGGCTTTCTTT.

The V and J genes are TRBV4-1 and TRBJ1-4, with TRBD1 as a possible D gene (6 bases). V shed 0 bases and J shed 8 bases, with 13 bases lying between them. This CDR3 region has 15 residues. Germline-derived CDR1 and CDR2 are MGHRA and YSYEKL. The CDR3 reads CASSQETGSVEKLFF. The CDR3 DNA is TGCGCCAGCAGCCAAGAAACAGGGTCGGTGGAAAAACTGTTTTTT.

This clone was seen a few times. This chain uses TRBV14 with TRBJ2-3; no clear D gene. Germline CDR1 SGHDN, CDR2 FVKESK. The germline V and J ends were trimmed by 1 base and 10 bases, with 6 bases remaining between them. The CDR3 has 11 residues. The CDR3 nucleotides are TGTGCCAGCAGCCAAGGGCTTTCGCAGTATTTT. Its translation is CASSQGLSQYF. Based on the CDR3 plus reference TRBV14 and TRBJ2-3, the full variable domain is EAGVTQFPSHSVIEKGQTVTLRCDPISGHDNLYWYRRVMGKEIKFLLHFVKESKQDESGMPNNRFLAERTGGTYSTLKVQPAELEDSGVYFCASSQGLSQYFGPGTRLTVL.

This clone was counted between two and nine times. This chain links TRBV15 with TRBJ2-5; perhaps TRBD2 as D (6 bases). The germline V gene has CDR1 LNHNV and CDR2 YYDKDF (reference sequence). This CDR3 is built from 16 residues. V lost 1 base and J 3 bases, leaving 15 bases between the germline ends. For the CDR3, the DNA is TGTGCCACCAGCAGAGTAGGATGGGGGGAGGAAGAGACCCAGTACTTC. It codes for CATSRVGWGEEETQYF.

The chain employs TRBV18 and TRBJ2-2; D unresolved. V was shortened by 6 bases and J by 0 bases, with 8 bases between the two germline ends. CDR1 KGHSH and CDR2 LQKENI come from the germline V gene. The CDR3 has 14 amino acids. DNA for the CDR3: TGTGCCAGCTCGCCAGTCGCGAACACCGGGGAGCTGTTTTTT. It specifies CASSPVANTGELFF.

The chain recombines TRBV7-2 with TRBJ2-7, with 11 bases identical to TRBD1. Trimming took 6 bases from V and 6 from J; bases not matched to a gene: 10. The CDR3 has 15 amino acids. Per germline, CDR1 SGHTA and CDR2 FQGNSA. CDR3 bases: TGTGCCAGCAGGCAAAGGACAGGGGGCTTAAGCGAGCAGTACTTC. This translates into CASRQRTGGLSEQYF. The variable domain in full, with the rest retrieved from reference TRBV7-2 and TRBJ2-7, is GAGVSQSPSNKVTEKGKDVELRCDPISGHTALYWYRQSLGQGLEFLIYFQGNSAPDKSGLPSDRFSAERTGGSVSTLTIQRTQQEDSAVYLCASRQRTGGLSEQYFGPGTRLTVT.

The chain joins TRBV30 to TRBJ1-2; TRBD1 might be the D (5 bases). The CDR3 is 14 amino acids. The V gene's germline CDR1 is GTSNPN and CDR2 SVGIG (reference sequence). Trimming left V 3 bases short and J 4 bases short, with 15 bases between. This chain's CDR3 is CAWSTGQGFYGYTF. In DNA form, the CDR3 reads TGTGCCTGGAGCACCGGGCAGGGTTTCTATGGCTACACCTTC.

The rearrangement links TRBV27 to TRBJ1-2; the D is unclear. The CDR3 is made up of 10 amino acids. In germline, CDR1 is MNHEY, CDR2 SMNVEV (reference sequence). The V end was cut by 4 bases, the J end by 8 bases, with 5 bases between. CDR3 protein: CASSSRGYTF. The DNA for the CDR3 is TGTGCCAGCAGTTCGAGGGGCTACACCTTC.

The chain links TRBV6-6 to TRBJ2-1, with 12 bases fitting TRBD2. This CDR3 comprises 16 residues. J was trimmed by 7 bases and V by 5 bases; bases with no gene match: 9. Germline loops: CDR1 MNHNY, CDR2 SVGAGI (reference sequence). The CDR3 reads CASSTQLAGGLNEQFF. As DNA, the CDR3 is TGTGCCAGCAGTACCCAACTAGCGGGGGGATTGAATGAGCAGTTCTTC.

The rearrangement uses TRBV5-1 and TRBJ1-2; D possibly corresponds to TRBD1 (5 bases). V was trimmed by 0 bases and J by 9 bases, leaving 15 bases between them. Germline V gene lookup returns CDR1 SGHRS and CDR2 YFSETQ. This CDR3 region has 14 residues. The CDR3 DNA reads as TGCGCCAGCAGCTTGGGGCAGGGAGGAGACCGCTACACCTTC. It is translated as CASSLGQGGDRYTF.

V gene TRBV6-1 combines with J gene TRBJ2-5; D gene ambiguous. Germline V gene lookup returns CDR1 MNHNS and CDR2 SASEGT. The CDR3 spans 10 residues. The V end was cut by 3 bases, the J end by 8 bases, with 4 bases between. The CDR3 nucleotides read TGTGCCAGCAGTGATCGTACCCAGTACTTC. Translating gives CASSDRTQYF.

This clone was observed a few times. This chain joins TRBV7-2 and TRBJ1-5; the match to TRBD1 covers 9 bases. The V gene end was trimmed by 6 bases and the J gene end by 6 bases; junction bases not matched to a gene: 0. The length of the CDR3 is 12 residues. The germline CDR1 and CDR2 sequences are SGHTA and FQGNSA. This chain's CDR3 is CASRDRGQPQHF. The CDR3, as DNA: TGTGCCAGCAGGGACAGGGGTCAGCCCCAGCATTTT.

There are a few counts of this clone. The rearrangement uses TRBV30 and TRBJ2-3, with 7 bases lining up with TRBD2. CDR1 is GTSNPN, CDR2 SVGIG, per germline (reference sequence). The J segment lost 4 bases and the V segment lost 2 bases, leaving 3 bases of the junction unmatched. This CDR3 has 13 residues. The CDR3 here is CAWSQRGADTQYF. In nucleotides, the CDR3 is TGTGCCTGGAGTCAACGGGGGGCAGATACGCAGTATTTT.

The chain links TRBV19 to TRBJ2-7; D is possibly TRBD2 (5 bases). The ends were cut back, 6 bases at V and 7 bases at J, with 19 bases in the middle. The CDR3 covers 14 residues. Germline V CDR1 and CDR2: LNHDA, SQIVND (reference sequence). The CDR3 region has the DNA TGTGCCAGTAGCACTACGACTACGGTGGGAGAGCAGTACTTC. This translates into CASSTTTTVGEQYF.

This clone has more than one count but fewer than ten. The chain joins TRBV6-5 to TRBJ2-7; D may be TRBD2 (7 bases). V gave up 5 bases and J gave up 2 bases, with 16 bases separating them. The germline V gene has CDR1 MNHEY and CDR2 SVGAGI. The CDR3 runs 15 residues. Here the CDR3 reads CASSTRLGGPYEQYF. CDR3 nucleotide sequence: TGTGCCAGCAGTACCCGACTGGGGGGGCCCTACGAGCAGTACTTC.

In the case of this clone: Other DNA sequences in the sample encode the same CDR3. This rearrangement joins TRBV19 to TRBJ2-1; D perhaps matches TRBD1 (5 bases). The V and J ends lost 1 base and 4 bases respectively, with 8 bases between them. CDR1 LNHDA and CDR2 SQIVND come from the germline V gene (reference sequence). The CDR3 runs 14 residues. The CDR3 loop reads CASSIGQIYNEQFF. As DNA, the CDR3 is TGTGCCAGTAGTATAGGACAGATATACAATGAGCAGTTCTTC.

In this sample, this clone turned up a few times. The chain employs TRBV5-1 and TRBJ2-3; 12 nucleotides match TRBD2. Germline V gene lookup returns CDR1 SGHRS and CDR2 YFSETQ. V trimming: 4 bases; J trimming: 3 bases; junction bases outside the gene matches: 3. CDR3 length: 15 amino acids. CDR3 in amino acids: CASSGGLAGTDTQYF. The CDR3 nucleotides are TGCGCCAGCAGCGGCGGACTAGCGGGGACAGATACGCAGTATTTT.

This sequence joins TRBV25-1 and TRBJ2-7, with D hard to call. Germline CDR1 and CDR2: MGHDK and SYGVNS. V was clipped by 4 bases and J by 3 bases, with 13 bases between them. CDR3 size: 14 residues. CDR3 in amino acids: CASSVGLANYEQYF. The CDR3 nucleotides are TGTGCCAGCAGTGTGGGCTTGGCGAACTACGAGCAGTACTTC.

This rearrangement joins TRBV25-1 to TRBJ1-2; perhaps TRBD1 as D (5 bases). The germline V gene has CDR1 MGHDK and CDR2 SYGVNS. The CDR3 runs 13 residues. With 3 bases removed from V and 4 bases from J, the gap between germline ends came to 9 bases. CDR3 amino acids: CASSDPGLYGYTF. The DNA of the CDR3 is TGTGCCAGCAGTGACCCAGGGCTCTATGGCTACACCTTC.

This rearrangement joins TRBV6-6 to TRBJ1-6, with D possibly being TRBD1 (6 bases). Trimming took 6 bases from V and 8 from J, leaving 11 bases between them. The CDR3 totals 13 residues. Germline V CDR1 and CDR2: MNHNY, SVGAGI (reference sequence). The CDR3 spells CASSTGYDSPLHF. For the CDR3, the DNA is TGTGCCAGCAGCACAGGGTATGATTCACCCCTCCACTTT.

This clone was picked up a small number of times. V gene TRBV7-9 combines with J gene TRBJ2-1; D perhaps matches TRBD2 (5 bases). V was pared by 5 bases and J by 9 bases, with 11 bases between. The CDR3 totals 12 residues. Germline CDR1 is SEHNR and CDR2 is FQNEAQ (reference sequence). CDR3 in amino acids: CASSTSGSEQFF. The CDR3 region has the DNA TGTGCCAGCAGCACGAGCGGAAGTGAGCAGTTCTTC.

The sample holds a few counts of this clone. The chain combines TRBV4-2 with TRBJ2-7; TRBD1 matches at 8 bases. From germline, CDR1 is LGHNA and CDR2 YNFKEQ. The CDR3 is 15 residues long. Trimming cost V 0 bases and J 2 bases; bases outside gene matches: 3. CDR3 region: CASSQDRTGPYEQYF. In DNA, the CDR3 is TGTGCCAGCAGCCAAGATAGGACAGGGCCCTACGAGCAGTACTTC.

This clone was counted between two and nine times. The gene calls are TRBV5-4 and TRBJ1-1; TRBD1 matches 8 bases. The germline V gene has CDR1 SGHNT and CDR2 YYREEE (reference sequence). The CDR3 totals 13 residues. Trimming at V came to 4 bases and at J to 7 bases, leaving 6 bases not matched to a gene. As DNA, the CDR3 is TGTGCCAGCAGCGGAGACAGGGGTGGTGAAGCTTTCTTT. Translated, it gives CASSGDRGGEAFF.